Detailed here is one T cell receptor (beta chain). Original data processing: Estimation of nucleated cell counts relied on the amplification of reference gene primers. The table came from immunoSEQ multiplex PCR; TCRdb's copy has only in-frame clones and leaves some out. V, J and clone size reflect that table, while D and trimming were determined from the DNA. The data hold 330,000 or so clones, with over 80% observed a single time. The sample originates from a study of blood T cell repertoires in COVID-19. The TCR comes from a man aged 30-40 years with COVID-19, enrolled during active disease. Sequenced material: peripheral blood.

Here the CDR3 DNA reads TGTGCCACCAGGCAGGGGGACAGGGGGACCGAAAAACTGTTTTTT. Residues: CATRQGDRGTEKLFF. The V call is TRBV28, the J call TRBJ1-4, with 11 bases that match TRBD1. After removal of 10 bases from V and 8 bases from J, the junction contained 12 bases not matched to a gene. Germline assignment: CDR1 MDHEN and CDR2 SYDVKM. The CDR3 runs to 15 residues.